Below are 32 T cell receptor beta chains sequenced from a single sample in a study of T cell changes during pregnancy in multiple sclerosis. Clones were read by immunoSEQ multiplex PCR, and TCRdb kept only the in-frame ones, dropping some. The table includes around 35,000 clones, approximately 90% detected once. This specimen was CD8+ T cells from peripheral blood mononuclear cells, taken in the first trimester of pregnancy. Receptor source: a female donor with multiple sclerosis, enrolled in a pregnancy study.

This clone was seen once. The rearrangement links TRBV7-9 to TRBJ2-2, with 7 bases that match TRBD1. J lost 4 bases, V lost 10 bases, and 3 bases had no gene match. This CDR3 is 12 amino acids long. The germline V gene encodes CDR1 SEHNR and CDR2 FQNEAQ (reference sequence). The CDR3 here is CAITGATGELFF. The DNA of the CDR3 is TGTGCCATCACAGGGGCCACCGGGGAGCTGTTTTTT.

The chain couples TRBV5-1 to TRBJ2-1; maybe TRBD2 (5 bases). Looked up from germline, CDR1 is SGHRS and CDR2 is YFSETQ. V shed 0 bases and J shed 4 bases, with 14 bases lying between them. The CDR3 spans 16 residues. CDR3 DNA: TGCGCCAGCAGCTTGGATTTGGCCGGGGTATACAATGAGCAGTTCTTC. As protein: CASSLDLAGVYNEQFF.

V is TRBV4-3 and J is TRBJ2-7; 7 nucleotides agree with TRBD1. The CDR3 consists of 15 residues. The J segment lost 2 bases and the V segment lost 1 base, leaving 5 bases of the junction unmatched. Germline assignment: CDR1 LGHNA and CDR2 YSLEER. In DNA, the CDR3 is TGCGCCAGCAGCCAAGGGACAGGCGCGCCCTACGAGCAGTACTTC. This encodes CASSQGTGAPYEQYF.

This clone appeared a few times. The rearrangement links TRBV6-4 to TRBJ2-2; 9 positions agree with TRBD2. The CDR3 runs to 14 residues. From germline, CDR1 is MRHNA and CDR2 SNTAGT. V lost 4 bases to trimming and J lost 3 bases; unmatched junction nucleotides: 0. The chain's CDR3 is CASSGLADTGELFF. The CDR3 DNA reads TGTGCCAGCAGTGGACTAGCGGACACCGGGGAGCTGTTTTTT.

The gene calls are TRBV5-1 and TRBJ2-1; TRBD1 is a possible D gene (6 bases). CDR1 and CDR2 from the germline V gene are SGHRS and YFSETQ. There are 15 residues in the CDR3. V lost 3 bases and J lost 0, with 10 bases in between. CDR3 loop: CASSSQGPSYNEQFF. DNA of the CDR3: TGCGCCAGCAGCTCCCAGGGGCCCTCCTACAATGAGCAGTTCTTC.

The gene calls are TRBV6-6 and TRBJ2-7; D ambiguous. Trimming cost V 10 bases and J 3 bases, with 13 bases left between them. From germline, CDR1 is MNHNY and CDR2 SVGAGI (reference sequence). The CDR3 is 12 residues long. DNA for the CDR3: TGTGCCACTAGTCCGGATCACTACGAGCAGTACTTC. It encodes CATSPDHYEQYF.

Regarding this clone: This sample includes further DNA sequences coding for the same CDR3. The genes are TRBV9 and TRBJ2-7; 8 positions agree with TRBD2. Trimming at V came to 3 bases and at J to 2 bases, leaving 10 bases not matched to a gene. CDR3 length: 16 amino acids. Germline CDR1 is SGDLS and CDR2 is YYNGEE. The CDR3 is CASSAQKGTSAYEQYF. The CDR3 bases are TGTGCCAGCAGCGCCCAAAAGGGGACTAGTGCCTACGAGCAGTACTTC.

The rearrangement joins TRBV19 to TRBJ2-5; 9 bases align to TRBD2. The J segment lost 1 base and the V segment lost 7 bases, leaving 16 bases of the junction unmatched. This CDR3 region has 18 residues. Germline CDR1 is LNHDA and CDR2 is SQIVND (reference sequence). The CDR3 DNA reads TGTGCCAGTACCAAACAGGGGCTAGCGGGGATCTCCCAAGAGACCCAGTACTTC. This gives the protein CASTKQGLAGISQETQYF.

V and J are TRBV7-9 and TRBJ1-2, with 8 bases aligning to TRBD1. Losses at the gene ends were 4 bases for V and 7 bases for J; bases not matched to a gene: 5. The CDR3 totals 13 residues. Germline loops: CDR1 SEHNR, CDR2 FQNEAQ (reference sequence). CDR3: CASSSGQGSGYTF. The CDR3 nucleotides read TGTGCCAGCAGCTCCGGACAGGGTTCTGGCTACACCTTC.

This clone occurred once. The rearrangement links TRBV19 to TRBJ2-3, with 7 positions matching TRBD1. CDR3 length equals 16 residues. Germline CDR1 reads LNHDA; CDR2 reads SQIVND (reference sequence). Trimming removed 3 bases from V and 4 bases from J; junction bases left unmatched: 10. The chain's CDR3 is CASSIGRGFIADTQYF. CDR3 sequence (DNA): TGTGCCAGTAGTATTGGCAGGGGGTTTATCGCAGATACGCAGTATTTT.

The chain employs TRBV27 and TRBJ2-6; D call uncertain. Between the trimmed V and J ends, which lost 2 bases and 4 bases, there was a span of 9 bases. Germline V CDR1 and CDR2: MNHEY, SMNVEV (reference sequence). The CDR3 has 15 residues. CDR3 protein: CASSLTAAGANVLTF. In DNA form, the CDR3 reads TGTGCCAGCAGTTTAACAGCCGCGGGGGCCAACGTCCTGACTTTC.

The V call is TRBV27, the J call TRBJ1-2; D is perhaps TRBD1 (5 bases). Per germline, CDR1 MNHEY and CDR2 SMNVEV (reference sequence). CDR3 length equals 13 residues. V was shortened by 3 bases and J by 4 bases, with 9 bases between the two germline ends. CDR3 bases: TGTGCCAGCAGTTTCGGGGGTGGCTATGGCTACACCTTC. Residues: CASSFGGGYGYTF.

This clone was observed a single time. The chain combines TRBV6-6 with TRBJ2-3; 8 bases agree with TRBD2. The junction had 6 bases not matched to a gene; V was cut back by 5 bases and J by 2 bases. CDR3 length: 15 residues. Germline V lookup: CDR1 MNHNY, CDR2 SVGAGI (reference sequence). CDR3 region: CASSTLAGDTDTQYF. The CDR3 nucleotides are TGTGCCAGCAGTACGCTAGCGGGTGACACAGATACGCAGTATTTT.

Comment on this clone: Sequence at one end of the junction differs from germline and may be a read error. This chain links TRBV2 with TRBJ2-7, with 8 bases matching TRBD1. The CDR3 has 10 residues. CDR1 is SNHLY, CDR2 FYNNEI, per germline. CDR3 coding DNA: TGTGCCAGCAGTCGGGACAGGACCCACTTC. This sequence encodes CASSRDRTHF.

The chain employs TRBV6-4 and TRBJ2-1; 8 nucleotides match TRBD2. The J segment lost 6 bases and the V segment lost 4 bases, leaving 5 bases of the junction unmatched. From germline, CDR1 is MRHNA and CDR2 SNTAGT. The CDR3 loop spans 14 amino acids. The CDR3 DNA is TGTGCCAGCAGTGTCGGGACTAGTGGCAATGAGCAGTTCTTC. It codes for CASSVGTSGNEQFF.

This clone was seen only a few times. CDR3 DNA: TGTGCCAGTTGCGGACAGGCCGGGCCCCAAGAGACCCAGTACTTC. As protein: CASCGQAGPQETQYF. This chain joins TRBV19 and TRBJ2-5; 7 positions agree with TRBD1. Trimming took 8 bases from V and 1 from J; bases not matched to a gene: 10. CDR3 length: 15 residues. Germline V CDR1 and CDR2: LNHDA, SQIVND (reference sequence).

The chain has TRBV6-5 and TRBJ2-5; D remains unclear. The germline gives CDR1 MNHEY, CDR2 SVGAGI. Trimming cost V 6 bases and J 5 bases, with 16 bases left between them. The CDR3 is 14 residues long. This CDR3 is CASRSSTWWETQYF. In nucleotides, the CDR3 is TGTGCCAGCAGGTCCTCAACATGGTGGGAGACCCAGTACTTC.

In nucleotides, the CDR3 is TGCGCCAGCAGCCAACCCGGGACAGTCGCTGAAGCTTTCTTT. Amino acid sequence: CASSQPGTVAEAFF. The chain has TRBV4-1 and TRBJ1-1, with TRBD1 matching 7 bases. The CDR3 sequence is 14 residues long. V was pared by 2 bases and J by 6 bases, with 6 bases of the junction left unmatched. CDR1 MGHRA and CDR2 YSYEKL come from the germline V gene.

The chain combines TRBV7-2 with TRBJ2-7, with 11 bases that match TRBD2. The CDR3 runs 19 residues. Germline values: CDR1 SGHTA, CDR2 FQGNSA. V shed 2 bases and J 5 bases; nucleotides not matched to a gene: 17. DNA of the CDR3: TGTGCCAGCAGCTTAATTCTCAGCCCTCGACTAGCGGGATTCCACGAGCAGTACTTC. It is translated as CASSLILSPRLAGFHEQYF.

The CDR3 here is CASSPRQAGDTQYF. The DNA for the CDR3 is TGTGCCAGCAGCCCTCGACAGGCCGGGGATACGCAGTATTTT. This sequence joins TRBV28 and TRBJ2-3, with TRBD1 as a possible D gene (6 bases). Germline V gene lookup returns CDR1 MDHEN and CDR2 SYDVKM. The CDR3 covers 14 residues. Trimming pared 6 bases from V and 6 bases from J, leaving 16 bases between.

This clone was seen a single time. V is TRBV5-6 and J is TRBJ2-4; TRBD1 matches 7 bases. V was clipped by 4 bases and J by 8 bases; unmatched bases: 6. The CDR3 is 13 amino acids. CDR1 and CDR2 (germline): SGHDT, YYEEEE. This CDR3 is CASSGDRVDIQYF. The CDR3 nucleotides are TGTGCCAGCAGCGGAGACAGGGTGGACATTCAGTACTTC.

CDR3: CASSTGLTTGELFF. In nucleotides, the CDR3 is TGTGCCAGCAGTACAGGGTTGACGACCGGGGAGCTGTTTTTT. The chain is built from TRBV27 and TRBJ2-2; TRBD1 might be the D (6 bases). Trimming cost V 5 bases and J 5 bases, with 12 bases left between them. This CDR3 is 14 amino acids long. Germline lookup yields CDR1 MNHEY and CDR2 SMNVEV (reference sequence).

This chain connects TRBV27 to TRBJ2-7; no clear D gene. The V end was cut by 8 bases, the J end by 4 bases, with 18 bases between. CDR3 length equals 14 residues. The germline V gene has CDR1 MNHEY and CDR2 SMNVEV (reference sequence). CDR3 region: CASSPTASGYEQYF. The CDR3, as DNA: TGTGCCAGCTCCCCAACCGCCTCGGGTTACGAGCAGTACTTC.

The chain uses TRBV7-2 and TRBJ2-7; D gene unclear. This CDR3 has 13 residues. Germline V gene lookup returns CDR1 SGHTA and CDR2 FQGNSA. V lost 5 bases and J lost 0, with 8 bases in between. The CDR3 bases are TGTGCCAGCAGCCCTCCCGGCTCCTACGAGCAGTACTTC. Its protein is CASSPPGSYEQYF.

CDR3 region: CASSFFRQGAYEQYF. The CDR3 DNA is TGTGCCAGCAGCTTTTTTAGGCAGGGGGCCTACGAGCAGTACTTC. This chain connects TRBV13 to TRBJ2-7; 7 bases match TRBD1. Germline CDR1 is PRHDT and CDR2 is FYEKMQ (reference sequence). After removal of 3 bases from V and 2 bases from J, the junction contained 7 bases not matched to a gene. The CDR3 runs to 15 residues.

The DNA of the CDR3 is TGTGCCAGCAGTGCAGACTTGAGCTCCTACGAGCAGTACTTC. Protein: CASSADLSSYEQYF. The chain joins TRBV28 to TRBJ2-7; no clear D gene. The CDR3 is 14 amino acids. V lost 5 bases, J lost 0 bases, and 11 bases lay in between. Germline CDR1 is MDHEN and CDR2 is SYDVKM.

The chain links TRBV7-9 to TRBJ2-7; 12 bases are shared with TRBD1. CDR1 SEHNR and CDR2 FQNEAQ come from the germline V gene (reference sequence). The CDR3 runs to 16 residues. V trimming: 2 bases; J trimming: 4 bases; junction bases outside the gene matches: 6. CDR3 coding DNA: TGTGCCAGCAGCTTAACTGGGACAGGGGGCAAATACGAGCAGTACTTC. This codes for CASSLTGTGGKYEQYF.

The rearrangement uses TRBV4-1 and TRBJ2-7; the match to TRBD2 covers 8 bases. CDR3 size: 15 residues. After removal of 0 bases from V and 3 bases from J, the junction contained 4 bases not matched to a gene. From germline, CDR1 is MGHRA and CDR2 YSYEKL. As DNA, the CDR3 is TGCGCCAGCAGCCAAGAGGATAGCGGGGTCTACGAGCAGTACTTC. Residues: CASSQEDSGVYEQYF.

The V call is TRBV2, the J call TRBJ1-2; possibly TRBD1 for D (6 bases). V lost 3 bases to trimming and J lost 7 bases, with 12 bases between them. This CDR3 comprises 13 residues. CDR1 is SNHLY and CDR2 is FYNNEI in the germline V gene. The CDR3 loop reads CASSEGQGPGYTF. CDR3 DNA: TGTGCCAGCAGTGAGGGACAAGGCCCTGGCTACACCTTC.

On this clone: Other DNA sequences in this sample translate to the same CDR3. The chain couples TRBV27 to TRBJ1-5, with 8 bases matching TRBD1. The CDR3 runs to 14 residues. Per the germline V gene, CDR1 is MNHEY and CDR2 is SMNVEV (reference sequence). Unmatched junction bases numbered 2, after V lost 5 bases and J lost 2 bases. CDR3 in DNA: TGTGCCAGCAGTATGACAGGGGGCAATCAGCCCCAGCATTTT. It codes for CASSMTGGNQPQHF.

The CDR3 reads CASSPAPHLSNTGELFF. Here the CDR3 DNA reads TGTGCCAGCTCACCGGCACCCCATCTGTCGAACACCGGGGAGCTGTTTTTT. This chain connects TRBV18 to TRBJ2-2; no reliable D call. CDR3 length equals 17 residues. V lost 3 bases and J 0 bases, leaving 14 bases between the germline ends. The V gene's germline CDR1 is KGHSH and CDR2 LQKENI.

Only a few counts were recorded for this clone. The CDR3 coding sequence is TGTGCCAGCAGCCAACAGGACGGACTAGGGTACGAGCAGTACTTC. Translating gives CASSQQDGLGYEQYF. This chain joins TRBV14 and TRBJ2-7; 7 bases match TRBD2. V lost 2 bases to trimming and J lost 4 bases; unmatched junction nucleotides: 8. Germline CDR1 reads SGHDN; CDR2 reads FVKESK. The CDR3 runs to 15 residues.